The next 12 T cell receptor beta chains were all read from a single sample in a study of T cell repertoires in cytomegalovirus infection. One entry per CDR3 protein results from TCRdb running MiXCR on the reads. The sample lists over 300,000 distinct CDR3 sequences, roughly 16% occurring once. The specimen sequenced was PBMCs. These receptors were obtained from a human donor in good health (CMV status not recorded). Some clones in this sample may be carry-over from other donors' samples.

This clonotype was seen many times. This rearrangement joins TRBV6-2 or TRBV6-3 to TRBJ2-3, with no clear D. V was trimmed by 2 bases and J by 3 bases, leaving 15 bases between them. CDR3 length: 16 amino acids. CDR1 is MNHEY and CDR2 is SVGEGT in the germline V gene. CDR3 amino acids: CASSYSAGRTTDTQYF. In DNA, the CDR3 is TGTGCCAGCAGTTACAGTGCAGGACGCACGACAGATACGCAGTATTTT.

Only a few counts were recorded for this clonotype. J is TRBJ1-1 and V is TRBV10-3; D not certain. Germline V gives CDR1 ENHRY, CDR2 SYGVKD. This CDR3 region has 19 residues. The V gene lost 4 bases and the J gene lost 6 bases, with 30 bases spanning the gap. The CDR3 region is CAISVTSLGSSHSWSEAFF. The CDR3, as DNA: TGTGCCATCAGTGTTACCTCCCTGGGATCCTCACATTCTTGGTCTGAAGCTTTCTTT.

As concerns this clonotype: This may come from a read error, since a much larger clone is one base off. The rearrangement uses TRBV12-3 or TRBV12-4 and TRBJ1-1; D is unresolved. This CDR3 contains 15 residues. Deletions cut 3 bases from V and 1 base from J, with 12 bases between. The CDR3 DNA is TGTGCCAGCAGTTTTGGGCAAGCGGGGAACACTGAAGCTTTCTTT. Translation gives CASSFGQAGNTEAFF.

This chain links TRBV6-6 with TRBJ2-3; 7 nucleotides line up with TRBD2. J lost 0 bases, V lost 6 bases, and 3 bases had no gene match. Germline lookup yields CDR1 MNHNY and CDR2 SVGAGI (reference sequence). This CDR3 is 14 amino acids long. The CDR3 nucleotides read TGTGCCAGCAGAAGACTAGCTAGCACAGATACGCAGTATTTT. This codes for CASRRLASTDTQYF.

This chain uses TRBV4-2 with TRBJ2-3; 8 bases line up with TRBD2. This CDR3 region has 18 residues. Germline CDR1 reads LGHNA; CDR2 reads YNFKEQ. The V segment lost 3 bases and the J segment 6 bases; nucleotides outside the gene matches: 17. The CDR3 region is CASSQMMLAGGRADTQYF. The CDR3, as DNA: TGTGCCAGCAGCCAGATGATGCTGGCGGGGGGAAGGGCGGATACGCAGTATTTT.

This rearrangement joins TRBV6-6 to TRBJ2-7; weak D call: TRBD1 (6 bases). The CDR3 is 15 amino acids. V lost 2 bases to trimming and J lost 0 bases, with 11 bases between them. Germline V gives CDR1 MNHNY, CDR2 SVGAGI (reference sequence). The chain's CDR3 is CASSYRQGLSYEQYF. The DNA of the CDR3 is TGTGCCAGCAGTTACCGGCAGGGGCTCTCCTACGAGCAGTACTTC.

Ten or more counts support this clonotype. V gene TRBV12-3 or TRBV12-4 combines with J gene TRBJ2-1; TRBD2 agrees at 10 bases. V gave up 5 bases and J gave up 9 bases; unmatched junction bases: 13. The CDR3 covers 16 residues. The CDR3 spells CASSQPGIAGGIEQFF. In nucleotides, the CDR3 is TGTGCCAGCAGTCAACCGGGGATAGCGGGGGGCATTGAGCAGTTCTTC.

This clonotype was seen more than once but under ten times. V gene TRBV7-6 combines with J gene TRBJ2-5; 9 bases map to TRBD1. This CDR3 has 16 amino acids. Germline-derived CDR1 and CDR2 are SGHVS and FNYEAQ. The V and J ends lost 5 bases and 3 bases, in that order; junction bases with no gene match: 10. The CDR3 loop reads CASSPRGGQGKETQYF. The CDR3 region has the DNA TGTGCCAGCAGCCCAAGAGGGGGACAGGGAAAAGAGACCCAGTACTTC.

The V and J genes are TRBV6-2 or TRBV6-3 and TRBJ2-2; TRBD2 matches at 8 bases. Germline CDR1 MNHEY, CDR2 SVGEGT. The CDR3 loop spans 14 amino acids. V lost 8 bases to trimming and J lost 6 bases; unmatched junction nucleotides: 8. CDR3 region: CASGAHSGAGELFF. DNA for the CDR3: TGTGCCAGCGGAGCCCATAGCGGGGCCGGGGAGCTGTTTTTT.

The chain has TRBV7-2 and TRBJ2-7; no clear D. Trimming pared 1 base from V and 3 bases from J, leaving 7 bases between. This CDR3 is built from 13 residues. The germline gives CDR1 SGHTA, CDR2 FQGNSA. This CDR3 is CASSLVEIYEQYF. CDR3 nucleotides: TGTGCCAGCAGCTTAGTGGAGATCTACGAGCAGTACTTC.

The chain employs TRBV6-5 and TRBJ1-5; 7 bases are a match to TRBD1. Germline-derived CDR1 and CDR2 are MNHEY and SVGAGI. Trimming removed 0 bases from V and 7 bases from J; junction bases left unmatched: 15. CDR3 length: 18 residues. The CDR3 DNA follows: TGTGCCAGCAGTTACTCGTTCCCAGGGGGTCCAAATGGGCAGCCCCAGCATTTT. Translated: CASSYSFPGGPNGQPQHF.

The V gene is TRBV20-1, the J gene TRBJ2-3; D may be TRBD2 (6 bases). Germline V gives CDR1 DFQATT, CDR2 SNEGSKA (reference sequence). With 2 bases removed from V and 7 bases from J, the gap between germline ends came to 16 bases. The CDR3 loop spans 14 amino acids. The CDR3 here is CSARIHRDFHTQYF. The CDR3 nucleotides read TGCAGTGCTAGAATCCACCGGGACTTCCATACGCAGTATTTT.